Below, 24 T cell receptor beta chains from the same sample are listed, as sequenced in a study of blood T cell repertoires in COVID-19. Some clones are missing from TCRdb's copy, which holds only in-frame ones; the method was immunoSEQ multiplex PCR. The sample records roughly 190,000 clones, roughly 84% being singletons. The sequenced material came from PBMCs or T cells enriched from blood (not recorded which). These receptors originate from a woman between 25 and 40 years old who had been exposed to COVID-19.

This chain links TRBV5-1 with TRBJ1-5, with TRBD1 as a possible D gene (6 bases). CDR1 and CDR2 (germline): SGHRS, YFSETQ. The CDR3 has 15 amino acids. V was shortened by 1 base and J by 5 bases, with 13 bases between the two germline ends. The CDR3 DNA follows: TGCGCCAGCAGCTTGTGGGCAGGGGCCGATCAGCCCCAGCATTTT. Its translation: CASSLWAGADQPQHF.

The chain couples TRBV6-5 to TRBJ1-4; the D gene is possibly TRBD1 (6 bases). Germline V CDR1 and CDR2: MNHEY, SVGAGI. The V and J ends lost 0 bases and 14 bases respectively, with 13 bases between them. The CDR3 runs to 13 residues. CDR3 sequence: CASSYSGEGVLFF. The CDR3, as DNA: TGTGCCAGCAGTTACTCAGGGGAGGGGGTGCTGTTTTTT.

This clone was detected only once. This chain uses TRBV4-3 with TRBJ1-5; 8 nucleotides line up with TRBD1. The V and J ends lost 0 bases and 5 bases, in that order; junction bases with no gene match: 3. CDR1 is LGHNA, CDR2 YSLEER, per germline. The CDR3 spans 15 residues. The DNA of the CDR3 is TGCGCCAGCAGCCAAGAGGACAGGGAGGATCAGCCCCAGCATTTT. Its protein product is CASSQEDREDQPQHF.

This clone appeared a few times. The chain's CDR3 is CASSLAGEGRHEQYF. The CDR3, as DNA: TGTGCCAGCAGCTTAGCGGGGGAGGGGAGGCACGAGCAGTACTTC. This chain links TRBV7-9 with TRBJ2-7; 7 bases match TRBD2. V was pared by 0 bases and J by 5 bases, with 7 bases of the junction left unmatched. This CDR3 is 15 amino acids long. Germline V gene data show CDR1 as SEHNR and CDR2 as FQNEAQ (reference sequence).

The chain has TRBV29-1 and TRBJ1-4; the D is unclear. CDR1 is SQVTM and CDR2 is ANQGSEA in the germline V gene. Trimming cost V 4 bases and J 9 bases, with 15 bases left between them. This CDR3 has 13 residues. Written as DNA, the CDR3 is TGCAGCGTTGTAGGGCCGGAGGAGAAAAAACTGTTTTTT. Residues: CSVVGPEEKKLFF. The variable domain in full, with the rest retrieved from reference TRBV29-1 and TRBJ1-4, is SAVISQKPSRDICQRGTSLTIQCQVDSQVTMMFWYRQQPGQSLTLIATANQGSEATYESGFVIDKFPISRPNLTFSTLTVSNMSPEDSSIYLCSVVGPEEKKLFFGSGTQLSVL.

The rearrangement uses TRBV5-1 and TRBJ2-1; D may be TRBD1 (5 bases). Per germline, CDR1 SGHRS and CDR2 YFSETQ. This CDR3 comprises 17 residues. V lost 0 bases and J lost 7, with 20 bases in between. The CDR3 DNA reads as TGCGCCAGCAGCTTGGTTCACCGTGATGCAGGGCAAAATGAGCAGTTCTTC. It specifies CASSLVHRDAGQNEQFF.

J is TRBJ2-3 and V is TRBV4-3, with 11 bases matching TRBD2. Germline CDR1 is LGHNA and CDR2 is YSLEER. The CDR3 sequence is 16 residues long. The J segment lost 6 bases and the V segment lost 1 base, leaving 6 bases of the junction unmatched. This CDR3 reads CASSQGVAGGRDTQYF. The CDR3 DNA follows: TGCGCCAGCAGCCAAGGGGTAGCGGGGGGGCGCGATACGCAGTATTTT.

The rearrangement links TRBV4-3 to TRBJ2-3; 10 bases align to TRBD2. V was pared by 4 bases and J by 6 bases, with 13 bases of the junction left unmatched. Per germline, CDR1 LGHNA and CDR2 YSLEER. The CDR3 covers 17 residues. The CDR3 protein is CASSLETGLAGDDTQYF. The DNA for the CDR3 is TGCGCCAGCAGCCTCGAGACCGGCCTAGCGGGGGACGATACGCAGTATTTT.

V and J are TRBV18 and TRBJ1-3; 10 bases align to TRBD1. The J segment lost 0 bases and the V segment lost 8 bases, leaving 7 bases of the junction unmatched. Germline values: CDR1 KGHSH, CDR2 LQKENI. This CDR3 has 16 residues. For the CDR3, the DNA is TGTGCCAGCCCAGGGGACAGGGGAGACTCTGGAAACACCATATATTTT. Its translation is CASPGDRGDSGNTIYF.

The chain couples TRBV6-5 to TRBJ1-5, with 7 bases identical to TRBD1. The CDR3 sequence is 15 residues long. The V segment lost 2 bases and the J segment 4 bases; nucleotides outside the gene matches: 5. CDR1 is MNHEY and CDR2 is SVGAGI in the germline V gene. CDR3 sequence: CASSYNRQGNQPQHF. DNA of the CDR3: TGTGCCAGCAGTTACAATCGACAGGGAAATCAGCCCCAGCATTTT.

This chain connects TRBV15 to TRBJ1-6; D is unresolved. V lost 0 bases and J 5 bases, leaving 8 bases between the germline ends. Per the germline V gene, CDR1 is LNHNV and CDR2 is YYDKDF (reference sequence). The CDR3 sequence is 15 residues long. Here the CDR3 DNA reads TGTGCCACCAGCAGAGATGAGGAAAATAATTCACCCCTCCACTTT. The encoded protein is CATSRDEENNSPLHF.

The chain combines TRBV20-1 with TRBJ2-2; 7 bases map to TRBD1. Germline V CDR1 and CDR2: DFQATT, SNEGSKA (reference sequence). The CDR3 totals 15 residues. J was trimmed by 2 bases and V by 3 bases; bases with no gene match: 6. The CDR3 bases are TGCAGTGCTAGTTCAACAGGGGTTAACACCGGGGAGCTGTTTTTT. Translation: CSASSTGVNTGELFF.

V usage is TRBV20-1 and J usage is TRBJ2-7; D possibly corresponds to TRBD1 (5 bases). Trimming took 3 bases from V and 3 from J, leaving 9 bases between them. Germline V CDR1 and CDR2: DFQATT, SNEGSKA (reference sequence). The CDR3 is 12 residues long. This CDR3 reads CSASSGYYEQYF. The CDR3 region has the DNA TGCAGTGCTAGTTCAGGGTACTACGAGCAGTACTTC.

The CDR3 coding sequence is TGCAGCGTGGGGGGGGGACTCTACGAGCAGTACTTC. The encoded protein is CSVGGGLYEQYF. This chain links TRBV29-1 with TRBJ2-7; TRBD2 aligns across 7 bases. J lost 3 bases, V lost 6 bases, and 5 bases had no gene match. Looked up from germline, CDR1 is SQVTM and CDR2 is ANQGSEA. This CDR3 spans 12 amino acids.

The genes are TRBV15 and TRBJ1-3, with 9 bases identical to TRBD1. CDR1 is LNHNV and CDR2 is YYDKDF in the germline V gene (reference sequence). J lost 0 bases, V lost 3 bases, and 6 bases had no gene match. The length of the CDR3 is 17 residues. The CDR3 reads CATSRGQGSPSGNTIYF. CDR3 nucleotide sequence: TGTGCCACCAGCAGGGGACAGGGATCCCCCTCTGGAAACACCATATATTTT.

The V gene is TRBV2, the J gene TRBJ1-3, with a weak D call TRBD1 (6 bases). V shed 4 bases and J shed 2 bases, with 12 bases lying between them. The CDR3 consists of 15 residues. Germline V CDR1 and CDR2: SNHLY, FYNNEI. The DNA for the CDR3 is TGTGCCAGCAGTGGAGGGCAGGGGACTGGAAACACCATATATTTT. It encodes CASSGGQGTGNTIYF.

The chain combines TRBV5-8 with TRBJ2-5, with 8 bases matching TRBD2. The CDR3 extends over 15 amino acids. Trimming cost V 4 bases and J 5 bases; bases outside gene matches: 10. CDR1 is SGHTS and CDR2 is YDEGEE in the germline V gene. For the CDR3, the DNA is TGTGCCAGCAGCCTCCGTCGGGGGGGGTTGGAGACCCAGTACTTC. Translation: CASSLRRGGLETQYF.

This chain uses TRBV24-1 with TRBJ1-2, with D tentatively TRBD1 (6 bases). Germline V gene data show CDR1 as KGHDR and CDR2 as SFDVKD. This CDR3 is 15 amino acids long. The V gene lost 4 bases and the J gene lost 3 bases, with 14 bases spanning the gap. The CDR3 sequence is CATSDPSQGDYGYTF. CDR3 coding DNA: TGTGCCACCAGTGACCCTTCACAGGGCGACTATGGCTACACCTTC.

This rearrangement joins TRBV5-8 to TRBJ1-2; D remains ambiguous. This CDR3 has 12 amino acids. Germline V gene sequence: CDR1 SGHTS, CDR2 YDEGEE. Trimming took 0 bases from V and 4 from J, leaving 4 bases between them. In DNA, the CDR3 is TGTGCCAGCAGCTTGGCCGGCTATGGCTACACCTTC. It codes for CASSLAGYGYTF.

The CDR3 sequence: CASSVTGGLDEQFF. CDR3 sequence (DNA): TGCGCCAGCAGCGTGACGGGGGGGTTGGATGAGCAGTTCTTC. This chain links TRBV5-1 with TRBJ2-1, with 8 nucleotides matching TRBD2. CDR3 length: 14 amino acids. V shed 4 bases, J shed 8 bases, and the junction held 8 bases outside the gene matches. Germline values: CDR1 SGHRS, CDR2 YFSETQ. Complete variable domain (other parts from reference TRBV5-1 and TRBJ2-1): KAGVTQTPRYLIKTRGQQVTLSCSPISGHRSVSWYQQTPGQGLQFLFEYFSETQRNKGNFPGRFSGRQFSNSRSEMNVSTLELGDSALYLCASSVTGGLDEQFFGPGTRLTVL.

The chain carries TRBV6-5 and TRBJ2-3, with D uncertain. Trimming stripped 7 bases from V and 4 bases from J, with 18 bases between. The CDR3 consists of 15 residues. In germline, CDR1 is MNHEY, CDR2 SVGAGI. For the CDR3, the DNA is TGTGCCAGCACGTCTGAGGTAATGTCGTCAGATACGCAGTATTTT. Translated, it gives CASTSEVMSSDTQYF.

V is TRBV4-2 and J is TRBJ1-3; no definite D call. Germline-derived CDR1 and CDR2 are LGHNA and YNFKEQ. This CDR3 is 16 amino acids long. V lost 4 bases and J 0 bases, leaving 13 bases between the germline ends. This CDR3 reads CASSPPTESSGNTIYF. The CDR3 nucleotides are TGTGCCAGCAGCCCTCCAACTGAGAGCTCTGGAAACACCATATATTTT.

This clone appeared once. This chain connects TRBV5-4 to TRBJ1-4, with D hard to call. Germline values: CDR1 SGHNT, CDR2 YYREEE (reference sequence). The CDR3 is 12 residues long. Trimming removed 0 bases from V and 10 bases from J, with 7 bases in between. The CDR3 loop reads CASSLAYGKLFF. The CDR3 nucleotides read TGTGCCAGCAGCTTGGCCTATGGAAAACTGTTTTTT.

V and J are TRBV7-9 and TRBJ1-1; 8 nucleotides agree with TRBD1. The CDR3 spans 16 residues. The germline gives CDR1 SEHNR, CDR2 FQNEAQ (reference sequence). The V and J ends lost 4 bases and 0 bases, in that order; junction bases with no gene match: 7. The CDR3, as DNA: TGTGCCAGCAGCTCGGGGCAGGGGGCCATGAACACTGAAGCTTTCTTT. This codes for CASSSGQGAMNTEAFF.